What follows is one TCR beta chain and its context. This entry belongs to a study of control samples from healthy donors and cancer patients. Sequencing used immunoSEQ multiplex PCR; TCRdb keeps in-frame clones, though not all of them. The repertoire includes about 160,000 clones, 96% of them detected once, and under 1.2% sits in the top ten. Germline V CDR1 and CDR2: SGHNT, YENEEA. This CDR3 comprises 15 residues. V lost 1 base and J 4 bases, leaving 12 bases between the germline ends. This chain joins TRBV11-3 and TRBJ2-3, with D possibly being TRBD1 (6 bases). The TCR originated in a woman in her 30s in good health. The sample consisted of blood. CDR3: CASSLVRGSSDTQYF. CDR3 DNA sequence: TGTGCCAGCAGCTTAGTCAGGGGCTCGTCAGATACGCAGTATTTT.